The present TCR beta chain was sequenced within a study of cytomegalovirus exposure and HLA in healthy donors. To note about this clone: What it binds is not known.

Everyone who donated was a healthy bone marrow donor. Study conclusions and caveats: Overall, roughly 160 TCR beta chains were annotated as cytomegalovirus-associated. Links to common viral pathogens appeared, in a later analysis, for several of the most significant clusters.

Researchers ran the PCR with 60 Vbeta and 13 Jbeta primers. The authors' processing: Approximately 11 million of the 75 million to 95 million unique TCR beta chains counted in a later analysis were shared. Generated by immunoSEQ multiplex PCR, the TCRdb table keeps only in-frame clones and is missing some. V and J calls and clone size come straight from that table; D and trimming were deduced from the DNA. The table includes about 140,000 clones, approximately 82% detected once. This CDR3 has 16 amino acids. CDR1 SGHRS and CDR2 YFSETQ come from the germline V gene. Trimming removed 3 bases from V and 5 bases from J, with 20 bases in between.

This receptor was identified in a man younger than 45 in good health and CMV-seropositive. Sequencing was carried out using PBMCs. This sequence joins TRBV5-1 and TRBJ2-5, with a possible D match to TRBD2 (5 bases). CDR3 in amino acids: CASSSGNLDTGETQYF. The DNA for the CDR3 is TGCGCCAGCAGCTCGGGGAACCTAGACACGGGGGAGACCCAGTACTTC.